The clone carrying this T cell receptor beta chain has only a few counts. Its antigen remains unknown. The same CDR3 is also encoded by other DNA sequences in this sample. The CDR3 runs 12 residues. CDR1 is SGHTA, CDR2 FQGNSA, per germline. V dropped 5 bases and J dropped 0 bases, with 3 bases sitting between them. RNA, once extracted, was reverse transcribed into cDNA for use as the sequencing template. Data came from immunoSEQ multiplex PCR; TCRdb stores just in-frame clones and leaves some out. In the table there are roughly 150,000 clones, around 55% of which are singletons. The data are from a study of CD8+ T cells in alopecia areata. Study overall: Treated patients were given 5 to 10 mg oral tofacitinib twice daily.

General study findings and limits: Besides other cells, scalp samples also yield sequences of resident alphabeta T cells from normal skin. Patients shared TCRs less clearly than mice did, possibly owing to HLA.

The sample here was CD8+ T cells sorted from blood, taken at week 0. The sequence came from a human donor with alopecia areata. The chain joins TRBV7-2 to TRBJ2-3; D uncertain. This CDR3 is CASSLSTDTQYF. The CDR3 nucleotides are TGTGCCAGCAGCCTTAGCACAGATACGCAGTATTTT.